The rows below give T cell receptor beta chains drawn from one sample of a study of cytomegalovirus exposure and HLA in healthy donors. Measured with immunoSEQ multiplex PCR; TCRdb has only the in-frame clones, and not every one. Recorded for this sample: 85,000 to 110,000 clones. The specimen sequenced was PBMCs. These TCRs come from a man aged 35 to 55 in good health and CMV-seronegative. Both conserved end residues are part of each CDR3. Fields, in order: J gene, V gene, D gene, CDR3 DNA, CDR3 protein. The D gene is left open where the match is weak.

j_call: TRBJ1-1
v_call: TRBV15
d_call: -
cdr3_nt: TGTGCCACCAGCAGAGACCCCGGGGTAGGCGAAGCTTTCTTT
cdr3_aa: CATSRDPGVGEAFF

j_call: TRBJ2-1
v_call: TRBV7-2
d_call: TRBD2
cdr3_nt: TGTGCCAGCAGCTCCGCCGGGACTAGCGGGAGGTCTGAGCAGTTCTTC
cdr3_aa: CASSSAGTSGRSEQFF

j_call: TRBJ2-7
v_call: TRBV28
d_call: -
cdr3_nt: TGTGCCAGCAACTCCGGGACTTTCCTCTACGAGCAGTACTTC
cdr3_aa: CASNSGTFLYEQYF

j_call: TRBJ2-6
v_call: TRBV15
d_call: TRBD1
cdr3_nt: TGTGCCACCAGCAGGACGGGACAGGGCCCTGGTTCTGGGGCCAACGTCCTGACTTTC
cdr3_aa: CATSRTGQGPGSGANVLTF

j_call: TRBJ2-3
v_call: TRBV5-4
d_call: TRBD1
cdr3_nt: TGTGCCAGCAGCTTGGGGACAGGGTGGGGAGATACGCAGTATTTT
cdr3_aa: CASSLGTGWGDTQYF

j_call: TRBJ1-1
v_call: TRBV18
d_call: -
cdr3_nt: TGTGCCAGCTCAGATCACAGGGAGTTGGACACTGAAGCTTTCTTT
cdr3_aa: CASSDHRELDTEAFF

j_call: TRBJ2-3
v_call: TRBV10-2
d_call: -
cdr3_nt: TGCGCCAGCAGTGAAGTTACGGCAGATACGCAGTATTTT
cdr3_aa: CASSEVTADTQYF

j_call: TRBJ2-1
v_call: TRBV28
d_call: TRBD1
cdr3_nt: TGTGCCAGCAGAAAACACACCGGGACAGGGGACAATGAGCAGTTCTTC
cdr3_aa: CASRKHTGTGDNEQFF

j_call: TRBJ2-7
v_call: TRBV6-6
d_call: TRBD1
cdr3_nt: TGTGCCAGCAGTTCGGGACAGGGGAGCTCCTACGAGCAGTACTTC
cdr3_aa: CASSSGQGSSYEQYF

j_call: TRBJ2-1
v_call: TRBV11-2
d_call: TRBD2
cdr3_nt: TGTGCCAGCAGCTTAGGAACTAGCGCGGACAATGAGCAGTTCTTC
cdr3_aa: CASSLGTSADNEQFF

j_call: TRBJ1-6
v_call: TRBV28
d_call: TRBD1
cdr3_nt: TGTGCCAGCAGTTTACTCACAGGGGATAATTCACCCCTCCACTTT
cdr3_aa: CASSLLTGDNSPLHF

j_call: TRBJ2-1
v_call: TRBV29-1
d_call: -
cdr3_nt: TGCAGCCCGACGCAGGGAAATGAGCAGTTCTTC
cdr3_aa: CSPTQGNEQFF

j_call: TRBJ2-7
v_call: TRBV27
d_call: TRBD1
cdr3_nt: TGTGCCAGTTCGGGACAGGGGGCCGAGCAGTACTTC
cdr3_aa: CASSGQGAEQYF

j_call: TRBJ2-3
v_call: TRBV10-3
d_call: TRBD1
cdr3_nt: TGTGCCATCAGTGAGAGCTACAGGGGGCGAGGAGATACGCAGTATTTT
cdr3_aa: CAISESYRGRGDTQYF

j_call: TRBJ2-5
v_call: TRBV15
d_call: -
cdr3_nt: TGTGCCACCAGCAGAGATAGGTTGGACTCCCAGTACTTC
cdr3_aa: CATSRDRLDSQYF

j_call: TRBJ2-1
v_call: TRBV15
d_call: TRBD1
cdr3_nt: TGTGCCACCAACCGGGACAGGGGTTTCAATGAGCAGTTCTTC
cdr3_aa: CATNRDRGFNEQFF

j_call: TRBJ1-4
v_call: TRBV6-1
d_call: TRBD1
cdr3_nt: TGTGCCAGCAGTAGATCGGGACAGACTAATGAAAAACTGTTTTTT
cdr3_aa: CASSRSGQTNEKLFF

j_call: TRBJ1-1
v_call: TRBV6-6
d_call: -
cdr3_nt: TGTGCCAGCAGTTCTCTTCCGGGTACTGAAGCTTTCTTT
cdr3_aa: CASSSLPGTEAFF

j_call: TRBJ2-7
v_call: TRBV18
d_call: TRBD1
cdr3_nt: TGTGCCAGCTCACCTATTGGACAGGGAGGCGAGCAGTACTTC
cdr3_aa: CASSPIGQGGEQYF

j_call: TRBJ2-1
v_call: TRBV7-2
d_call: TRBD2
cdr3_nt: TGTGCCAGCAGCTCCCGCATTTTGGTCGGGGGGGCGGGTAATGAGCAGTTCTTC
cdr3_aa: CASSSRILVGGAGNEQFF

j_call: TRBJ1-5
v_call: TRBV2
d_call: -
cdr3_nt: TGTGCCAGCAGTGACAGGGTCAATCAGCCCCAGCATTTT
cdr3_aa: CASSDRVNQPQHF

j_call: TRBJ2-7
v_call: TRBV19
d_call: TRBD2
cdr3_nt: TGTGCCTCCGGGGCCGTAGCGGGAGCATACGAGCAGTACTTC
cdr3_aa: CASGAVAGAYEQYF

j_call: TRBJ2-6
v_call: TRBV2
d_call: -
cdr3_nt: TGTGCCAGCAATTTATATCAGGGAGGAGACGTCCTGACTTTC
cdr3_aa: CASNLYQGGDVLTF

j_call: TRBJ2-7
v_call: TRBV28
d_call: TRBD1
cdr3_nt: TGTGCCAGCAGTTTGGGGCCGGGGACAGGGACCTACGAGCAGTACTTC
cdr3_aa: CASSLGPGTGTYEQYF

j_call: TRBJ2-7
v_call: TRBV30
d_call: -
cdr3_nt: TGTGCCTGGACGGAAGGGGACGAGCAGTACTTC
cdr3_aa: CAWTEGDEQYF

j_call: TRBJ1-6
v_call: TRBV6-4
d_call: -
cdr3_nt: TGTGCCAGCAGTGAGAAACTCGGAGATTCACCCCTCCACTTT
cdr3_aa: CASSEKLGDSPLHF

j_call: TRBJ2-1
v_call: TRBV14
d_call: -
cdr3_nt: TGTGCCAGCAGCCAACCACAGGTCTACAATGAGCAGTTCTTC
cdr3_aa: CASSQPQVYNEQFF

j_call: TRBJ2-7
v_call: TRBV7-2
d_call: -
cdr3_nt: TGTGCCAGCAGCCAAAAACCGGGGGAACTCTACGAGCAGTACTTC
cdr3_aa: CASSQKPGELYEQYF

j_call: TRBJ2-7
v_call: TRBV20-1
d_call: -
cdr3_nt: TGCAGTGCTGGACAGAGCTACGAGCAGTACTTC
cdr3_aa: CSAGQSYEQYF

j_call: TRBJ1-3
v_call: TRBV2
d_call: TRBD1
cdr3_nt: TGTGCCAGCAGTGAGCAGACAGGGACTGGAAACACCATATATTTT
cdr3_aa: CASSEQTGTGNTIYF

j_call: TRBJ2-1
v_call: TRBV5-1
d_call: -
cdr3_nt: TGCGCCAGCAGCGTAACAGGGTGGGATGAGCAGTTCTTC
cdr3_aa: CASSVTGWDEQFF

j_call: TRBJ2-3
v_call: TRBV5-4
d_call: TRBD2
cdr3_nt: TGTGCCACCCTTATGGCTAGCGGAAACACAGATACGCAGTATTTT
cdr3_aa: CATLMASGNTDTQYF

j_call: TRBJ2-1
v_call: TRBV5-4
d_call: TRBD2
cdr3_nt: TGTGCCAGCAGCTTGGCGGGAGGGAACTACAATGAGCAGTTCTTC
cdr3_aa: CASSLAGGNYNEQFF